These 25 T cell receptor beta chains were sequenced from one sample in a study of blood T cell repertoires in COVID-19. Here immunoSEQ multiplex PCR was the method, and the copy in TCRdb shows in-frame clones only, minus some. The sample includes some 130,000 clones, roughly 85% of them seen just once. Sequenced sample: PBMCs or T cells enriched from blood (not recorded which). Receptor source: a man in his fifties or sixties who had recovered from COVID-19.

The chain combines TRBV7-7 with TRBJ2-5, with 9 bases identical to TRBD2. The CDR3 contains 14 residues. J was trimmed by 4 bases and V by 0 bases; bases with no gene match: 0. Per germline, CDR1 SSHAT and CDR2 FNYEAQ (reference sequence). CDR3 coding DNA: TGTGCCAGCAGCTTAGCACTAGCGGGAGAGACCCAGTACTTC. Protein product: CASSLALAGETQYF.

The chain recombines TRBV15 with TRBJ2-1, with a possible D match to TRBD2 (6 bases). Germline V gene data show CDR1 as LNHNV and CDR2 as YYDKDF (reference sequence). Trimming stripped 1 base from V and 6 bases from J, with 25 bases between. The CDR3 contains 19 residues. The CDR3: CATSRVLPVVRRGANEQFF. The CDR3 nucleotides are TGTGCCACCAGCAGAGTACTACCAGTGGTGAGGCGGGGAGCCAATGAGCAGTTCTTC.

The V and J genes are TRBV5-1 and TRBJ1-5; D unresolved. Per germline, CDR1 SGHRS and CDR2 YFSETQ. Deletions cut 0 bases from V and 2 bases from J, with 15 bases between. The CDR3 contains 17 residues. The CDR3 is CASSLGGPNGGNQPQHF. As DNA, the CDR3 is TGCGCCAGCAGCTTGGGAGGTCCCAACGGTGGCAATCAGCCCCAGCATTTT.

This chain links TRBV2 with TRBJ1-5; D remains unclear. This CDR3 spans 13 amino acids. The V gene lost 8 bases and the J gene lost 5 bases, with 13 bases spanning the gap. Germline V gene sequence: CDR1 SNHLY, CDR2 FYNNEI. For the CDR3, the DNA is TGTGCCAGCGGGGAGCAGCCTTATCAGCCCCAGCATTTT. It encodes CASGEQPYQPQHF.

The chain has TRBV18 and TRBJ2-1, with D perhaps matching TRBD2 (5 bases). The CDR3 sequence is 14 residues long. Trimming took 0 bases from V and 12 from J, leaving 15 bases between them. Germline CDR1 is KGHSH and CDR2 is LQKENI. CDR3 DNA sequence: TGTGCCAGCTCACCACCGGGGAGCGGTCCTCTGCAGTTCTTC. Translated, it gives CASSPPGSGPLQFF.

The chain combines TRBV2 with TRBJ1-6, with TRBD1 matching 9 bases. The germline CDR1 and CDR2 sequences are SNHLY and FYNNEI. The trim removed 7 bases at V and 10 bases at J, leaving 11 bases unmatched. There are 15 residues in the CDR3. CDR3 coding DNA: TGTGCCAGCAAGGCCGTCGGGACAGGGTCCTCACCCCTCCACTTT. Amino acid sequence: CASKAVGTGSSPLHF.

This clone was seen just once. The chain joins TRBV3-1 (or the pseudogene TRBV3-2) to TRBJ2-1; D not certain. Germline CDR1 LGHDT, CDR2 YNNKEL (reference sequence). This CDR3 spans 17 amino acids. Trimming left V 2 bases short and J 0 bases short, with 14 bases between. CDR3 nucleotide sequence: TGTGCCAGCAGCCAAAGACCCCAGGAAATCTCCTACAATGAGCAGTTCTTC. This encodes CASSQRPQEISYNEQFF.

This chain connects TRBV6-5 to TRBJ1-2, with D possibly TRBD1 on 5 matching bases. CDR3 length: 14 amino acids. V lost 6 bases, J lost 4 bases, and 15 bases lay in between. The V gene's germline CDR1 is MNHEY and CDR2 SVGAGI. The CDR3 nucleotides are TGTGCCAGCAGCAGGGATCGCGAACTCTATGGCTACACCTTC. Translating gives CASSRDRELYGYTF.

The rearrangement uses TRBV11-2 and TRBJ2-3; 8 bases are a match to TRBD2. From germline, CDR1 is SGHAT and CDR2 FQNNGV. This CDR3 has 15 residues. J lost 1 base, V lost 4 bases, and 4 bases had no gene match. CDR3 residues: CASSSSSGRTDTQYF. The CDR3 DNA reads as TGTGCCAGCAGCTCCTCTAGCGGGCGCACAGATACGCAGTATTTT.

This clone was recorded a few times. The chain employs TRBV19 and TRBJ1-3; 9 bases agree with TRBD1. The ends lost 5 bases at V and 4 bases at J; junction bases unmatched: 6. This CDR3 contains 15 residues. The germline CDR1 and CDR2 sequences are LNHDA and SQIVND (reference sequence). The CDR3 reads CASSVGTGYGNTIYF. The CDR3 DNA reads as TGTGCCAGTAGTGTCGGGACAGGGTACGGAAACACCATATATTTT.

The chain uses TRBV7-9 and TRBJ1-1; 9 bases fit TRBD1. Germline lookup yields CDR1 SEHNR and CDR2 FQNEAQ (reference sequence). Unmatched junction bases numbered 2, after V lost 0 bases and J lost 9 bases. The CDR3 loop spans 13 amino acids. The DNA of the CDR3 is TGTGCCAGCAGCTTAGCGGGGACAGGGCAAGCTTTCTTT. As protein: CASSLAGTGQAFF.

The chain carries TRBV4-3 and TRBJ1-2; possible D gene TRBD1, 6 bases. Germline CDR1 and CDR2: LGHNA and YSLEER. V was shortened by 4 bases and J by 3 bases, with 18 bases between the two germline ends. The CDR3 length is 16 residues. CDR3 DNA sequence: TGCGCCAGCAGCCTAGAGGCGGGGGGGGCATACTATGGCTACACCTTC. It translates to CASSLEAGGAYYGYTF.

The genes are TRBV18 and TRBJ2-6; 10 bases are a match to TRBD1. After removal of 6 bases from V and 4 bases from J, the junction contained 9 bases not matched to a gene. The CDR3 is made up of 17 amino acids. In germline, CDR1 is KGHSH, CDR2 LQKENI. The CDR3 DNA follows: TGTGCCAGCTCGCCTTCGGGACAGGGGTTGGGGGCCAACGTCCTGACTTTC. This gives the protein CASSPSGQGLGANVLTF.

There are a few counts of this clone. The chain combines TRBV28 with TRBJ2-7; 10 bases agree with TRBD2. Trimming cost V 7 bases and J 5 bases; bases outside gene matches: 8. The germline V gene has CDR1 MDHEN and CDR2 SYDVKM. The CDR3 has 14 residues. The chain's CDR3 is CASKASGSIHEQYF. CDR3 sequence (DNA): TGTGCCAGCAAAGCTAGCGGGAGTATCCACGAGCAGTACTTC.

This clone appeared once. The chain links TRBV11-2 to TRBJ1-6, with a tentative D call TRBD1 (6 bases). Trimming took 5 bases from V and 10 from J, leaving 18 bases between them. The CDR3 has 15 amino acids. Germline CDR1 is SGHAT and CDR2 is FQNNGV. The CDR3: CASSAQQGRRSPLHF. The CDR3, as DNA: TGTGCCAGCAGCGCTCAACAGGGTCGAAGGTCACCCCTCCACTTT.

V usage is TRBV6-5 and J usage is TRBJ1-3, with a tentative D call TRBD1 (5 bases). The germline CDR1 and CDR2 sequences are MNHEY and SVGAGI. Trimming shortened V by 5 bases and J by 7 bases, and 15 bases separated the two germline ends. CDR3 length: 14 amino acids. CDR3 sequence: CASSTGGVSNTIYF. CDR3 sequence (DNA): TGTGCCAGCAGTACTGGGGGGGTAAGCAACACCATATATTTT.

This clone was seen a handful of times. A read error may produce the germline difference seen at one junction end. V is TRBV5-1 and J is TRBJ1-2; 9 bases fit TRBD1. Germline V gene sequence: CDR1 SGHRS, CDR2 YFSETQ. The CDR3 sequence is 16 residues long. CDR3 coding DNA: TGCGCCAGCAGCTCTGTGCCGGGACAGGGTCCTAATATGGGTGCCTTC. Translation: CASSSVPGQGPNMGAF.

This clone was recorded once. The genes are TRBV13 and TRBJ1-6; 10 nucleotides line up with TRBD1. V gave up 5 bases and J gave up 12 bases; unmatched junction bases: 7. Germline V CDR1 and CDR2: PRHDT, FYEKMQ (reference sequence). This CDR3 contains 14 residues. The DNA of the CDR3 is TGTGCCAGCAGCACATGGGACAGGGGTGAACCCCTCCACTTT. Its translation: CASSTWDRGEPLHF. The full variable domain, its missing parts supplied by reference TRBV13 and TRBJ1-6, is AAGVIQSPRHLIKEKRETATLKCYPIPRHDTVYWYQQGPGQDPQFLISFYEKMQSDKGSIPDRFSAQQFSDYHSELNMSSLELGDSALYFCASSTWDRGEPLHFGNGTRLTVT.

The V call is TRBV13, the J call TRBJ1-2; 8 bases match TRBD1. Germline values: CDR1 PRHDT, CDR2 FYEKMQ (reference sequence). The V gene end was trimmed by 0 bases and the J gene end by 4 bases; junction bases not matched to a gene: 7. The CDR3 covers 16 residues. In nucleotides, the CDR3 is TGTGCCAGCAGCTTAGGGACAGGGGCCTTGACCTATGGCTACACCTTC. This gives the protein CASSLGTGALTYGYTF.

Worth noting for this clone: Other DNA sequences in the same sample also yield this CDR3. In DNA, the CDR3 is TGTGCCAGCAGTTATCACAGGGTCTCACCCCTCCACTTT. Translated, it gives CASSYHRVSPLHF. The chain joins TRBV6-5 to TRBJ1-6; weak D call: TRBD1 (6 bases). V was pared by 3 bases and J by 10 bases, with 10 bases between. Per germline, CDR1 MNHEY and CDR2 SVGAGI. CDR3 length: 13 amino acids.

The CDR3 loop is CASSQASLAGAKNIQYF. In DNA, the CDR3 is TGTGCCAGCAGCCAAGCATCTCTAGCGGGAGCCAAAAACATTCAGTACTTC. The chain uses TRBV3-1 (or the pseudogene TRBV3-2) and TRBJ2-4; 8 nucleotides match TRBD2. Per germline, CDR1 LGHDT and CDR2 YNNKEL (reference sequence). The CDR3 loop spans 17 amino acids. V dropped 1 base and J dropped 0; count of bases not matched to a gene: 5.

This chain uses TRBV4-1 with TRBJ1-2, with a possible D match to TRBD1 (5 bases). The CDR3 sequence is 15 residues long. Trimming stripped 1 base from V and 7 bases from J, with 16 bases between. CDR1 MGHRA and CDR2 YSYEKL come from the germline V gene. The CDR3 region has the DNA TGCGCCAGCAGCCAAGGATTGGTAGGGGCGCCTGGCTACACCTTC. It is translated as CASSQGLVGAPGYTF.

This rearrangement joins TRBV28 to TRBJ1-2, with TRBD1 identical over 10 bases. Trimming removed 5 bases from V and 6 bases from J; junction bases left unmatched: 12. The CDR3 is 16 residues long. Germline lookup yields CDR1 MDHEN and CDR2 SYDVKM. The CDR3 bases are TGTGCCAGCAGTGCCGCCGGGACAGGGGATGGAAATGGCTACACCTTC. Translated, it gives CASSAAGTGDGNGYTF.

This chain uses TRBV19 with TRBJ2-3; 7 nucleotides agree with TRBD1. Germline loops: CDR1 LNHDA, CDR2 SQIVND (reference sequence). V trimming: 7 bases; J trimming: 0 bases; junction bases outside the gene matches: 10. This CDR3 region has 16 residues. The CDR3 here is CASKSGQATSTDTQYF. CDR3 sequence (DNA): TGTGCCAGTAAGTCCGGACAGGCAACTAGCACAGATACGCAGTATTTT.

This clone came up many times. V and J are TRBV5-1 and TRBJ1-1; 8 nucleotides align to TRBD1. The germline V gene encodes CDR1 SGHRS and CDR2 YFSETQ. V lost 1 base and J lost 3; bases outside the gene matches: 2. This CDR3 region has 14 residues. CDR3 protein: CASSLSGGYTEAFF. In nucleotides, the CDR3 is TGCGCCAGCAGCTTGTCAGGGGGCTACACTGAAGCTTTCTTT.